The source of this T cell receptor (beta chain) is a study of blood T cells in healthy people across ages. The study's findings and limits: Among long-lived donors, naive CD4+ cells were more numerous and diversity higher than in aged donors. It was not known whether donors were CMV positive (a possible confounder of expanded clonotype changes).

Between the trimmed V and J ends, which lost 6 bases and 6 bases, there was a span of 17 bases. The CDR3 covers 14 residues. This clonotype appeared a few times. As yet, its antigen is unknown. Using a J-beta primer mix together with a sample-barcoded 5' primer, a second PCR was run for roughly 7 to 11 cycles. TCRdb independently ran MiXCR on the 5' RACE reads; one entry per CDR3 protein. The sample gives more than 650,000 distinct CDR3 sequences, 20% to 25% of which show up once; about 22% is in the top ten. The sequence was obtained from an older man in good health. Sequences were obtained from blood. This chain uses TRBV12-3 or TRBV12-4 with TRBJ1-1; no clear D gene. CDR3 nucleotide sequence: TGTGCCAGCAGAAGTGGACGGACCGGACCTGAAGCTTTCTTT. This codes for CASRSGRTGPEAFF.